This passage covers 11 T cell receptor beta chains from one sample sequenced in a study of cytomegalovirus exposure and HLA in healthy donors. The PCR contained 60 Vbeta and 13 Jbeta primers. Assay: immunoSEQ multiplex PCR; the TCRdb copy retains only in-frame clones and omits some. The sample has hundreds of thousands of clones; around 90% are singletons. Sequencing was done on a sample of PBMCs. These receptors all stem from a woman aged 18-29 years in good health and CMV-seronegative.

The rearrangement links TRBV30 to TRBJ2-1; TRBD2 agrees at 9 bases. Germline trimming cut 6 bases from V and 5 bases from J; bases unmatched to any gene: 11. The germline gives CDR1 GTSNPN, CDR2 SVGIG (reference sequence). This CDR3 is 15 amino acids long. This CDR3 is CACLTRTSAHNEQFF. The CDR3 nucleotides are TGTGCCTGCCTCACCCGGACTAGCGCTCACAATGAGCAGTTCTTC.

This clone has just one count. This chain's CDR3 is CASSLTQDRADTGELFF. The CDR3 DNA is TGTGCCAGCAGCTTAACCCAGGACAGGGCGGACACCGGGGAGCTGTTTTTT. V gene TRBV11-2 combines with J gene TRBJ2-2; 8 bases align to TRBD1. The germline CDR1 and CDR2 sequences are SGHAT and FQNNGV. The CDR3 is made up of 17 amino acids. Trimming took 2 bases from V and 3 from J; bases not matched to a gene: 8.

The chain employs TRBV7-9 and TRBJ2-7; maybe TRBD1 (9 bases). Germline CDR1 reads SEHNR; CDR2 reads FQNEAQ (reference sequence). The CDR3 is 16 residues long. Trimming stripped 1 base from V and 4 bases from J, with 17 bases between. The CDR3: CASSLVAGQGGYEQYF. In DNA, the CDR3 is TGTGCCAGCAGCTTAGTAGCGGGACAGGGCGGTTACGAGCAGTACTTC.

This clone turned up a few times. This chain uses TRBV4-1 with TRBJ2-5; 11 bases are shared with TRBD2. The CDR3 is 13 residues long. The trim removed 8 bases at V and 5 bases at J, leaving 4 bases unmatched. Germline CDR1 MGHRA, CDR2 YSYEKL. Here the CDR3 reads CASRASGGETQYF. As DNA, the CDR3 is TGCGCCAGCCGGGCTAGCGGGGGGGAGACCCAGTACTTC.

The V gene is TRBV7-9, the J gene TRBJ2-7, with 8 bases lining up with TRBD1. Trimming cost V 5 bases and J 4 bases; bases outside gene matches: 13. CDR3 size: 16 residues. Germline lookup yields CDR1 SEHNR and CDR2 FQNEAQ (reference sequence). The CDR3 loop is CASSTPSAGGGYEQYF. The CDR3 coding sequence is TGTGCCAGCAGCACCCCATCCGCAGGGGGCGGTTACGAGCAGTACTTC.

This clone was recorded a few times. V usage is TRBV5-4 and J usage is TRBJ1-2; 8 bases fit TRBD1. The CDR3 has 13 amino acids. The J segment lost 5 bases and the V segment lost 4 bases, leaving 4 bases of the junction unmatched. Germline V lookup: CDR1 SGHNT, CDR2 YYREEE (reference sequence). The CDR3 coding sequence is TGTGCCAGCAGCATGGACAGGGCTTATGGCTACACCTTC. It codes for CASSMDRAYGYTF.

Here the CDR3 DNA reads TGTGCCAGCAGTGCGGAGGTAGTGAACACTGAAGCTTTCTTT. The encoded protein is CASSAEVVNTEAFF. V usage is TRBV2 and J usage is TRBJ1-1; no clear D gene. Germline values: CDR1 SNHLY, CDR2 FYNNEI. V lost 4 bases and J lost 0, with 9 bases in between. This CDR3 is built from 14 residues. Variable domain in full (rest from reference TRBV2 and TRBJ1-1): EPEVTQTPSHQVTQMGQEVILRCVPISNHLYFYWYRQILGQKVEFLVSFYNNEISEKSEIFDDQFSVERPDGSNFTLKIRSTKLEDSAMYFCASSAEVVNTEAFFGQGTRLTVV.

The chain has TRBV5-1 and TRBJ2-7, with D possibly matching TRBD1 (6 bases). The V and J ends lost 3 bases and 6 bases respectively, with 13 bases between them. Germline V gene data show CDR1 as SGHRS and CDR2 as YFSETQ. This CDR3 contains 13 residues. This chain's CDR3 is CASSSIGTSEQYF. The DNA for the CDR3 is TGCGCCAGCAGCTCCATTGGGACATCCGAGCAGTACTTC.

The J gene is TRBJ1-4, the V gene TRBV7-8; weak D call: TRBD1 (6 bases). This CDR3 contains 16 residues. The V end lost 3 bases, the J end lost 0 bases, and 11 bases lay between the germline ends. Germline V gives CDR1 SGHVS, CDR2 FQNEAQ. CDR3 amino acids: CASSLGHSATNEKLFF. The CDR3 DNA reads TGTGCCAGCAGCTTGGGACACTCTGCAACTAATGAAAAACTGTTTTTT. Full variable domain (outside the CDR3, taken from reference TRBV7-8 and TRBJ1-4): GAGVSQSPRYKVAKRGQDVALRCDPISGHVSLFWYQQALGQGPEFLTYFQNEAQLDKSGLPSDRFFAERPEGSVSTLKIQRTQQEDSAVYLCASSLGHSATNEKLFFGSGTQLSVL.

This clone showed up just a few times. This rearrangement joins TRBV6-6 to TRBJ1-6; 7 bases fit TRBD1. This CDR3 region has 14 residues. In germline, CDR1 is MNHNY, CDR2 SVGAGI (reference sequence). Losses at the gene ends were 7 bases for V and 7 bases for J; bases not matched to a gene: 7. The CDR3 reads CASTHSTGNSPLHF. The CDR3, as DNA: TGTGCCAGCACCCACTCGACAGGGAATTCACCCCTCCACTTT.

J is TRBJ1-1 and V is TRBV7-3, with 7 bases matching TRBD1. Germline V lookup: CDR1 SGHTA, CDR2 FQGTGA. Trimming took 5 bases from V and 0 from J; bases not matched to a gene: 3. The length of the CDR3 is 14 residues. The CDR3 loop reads CASSEQGMNTEAFF. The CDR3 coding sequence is TGTGCCAGCAGCGAACAGGGGATGAACACTGAAGCTTTCTTT.